This TCR beta chain is from a study of cytotoxic CD8 clonotypes in ibrutinib-treated CLL. There are a few counts of this clone. The germline gives CDR1 SEHNR, CDR2 FQNEAQ (reference sequence). The CDR3 contains 15 residues. After removal of 5 bases from V and 5 bases from J, the junction contained 11 bases not matched to a gene. TCR beta libraries used 2 to 2.5 micrograms of genomic DNA from cryopreserved PBMCs. Method: immunoSEQ multiplex PCR; TCRdb's copy keeps in-frame clones and lacks some. Among under 40,000 clones listed, approximately 48% were seen once. The clonotype comes from a human donor with chronic lymphocytic leukemia. The input for sequencing was PBMCs, taken before ibrutinib treatment. The J gene is TRBJ1-1, the V gene TRBV7-9, with TRBD1 identical over 7 bases. The CDR3 nucleotides read TGTGCCAGCAGCCGAATACAGGGGATGGTAACTGAAGCTTTCTTT. It translates to CASSRIQGMVTEAFF.